Described below is a single T cell receptor (beta chain) sequence and its context. Its antigen remains unidentified. TCRdb independently ran MiXCR on the RT-PCR reads; one entry per CDR3 protein. The table shows roughly 700,000 distinct CDR3 sequences, with approximately 15% occurring only once. These data come from a study of response to subunit inactivated influenza vaccine. Broader study findings: Authors suggested each seasonal flu vaccination may recruit only limited numbers of new T cells.

In germline, CDR1 is MNHEY, CDR2 SVGAGI. The CDR3 sequence is 14 residues long. With 6 bases removed from V and 5 bases from J, the gap between germline ends came to 16 bases. The sample consisted of PBMCs from blood, taken approximately 15 days before vaccination. The V call is TRBV6-5, the J call TRBJ2-5; D ambiguous. The source of this sequence is a man between 45 and 60 years old who received an inactivated influenza vaccine. The CDR3, as DNA: TGTGCCAGCAGCTACACCGGTTTGGTGGAGACCCAGTACTTC. Amino acids: CASSYTGLVETQYF.